This entry describes one T cell receptor beta chain. Its antigen is not yet known. Base qualities were left out, and no much larger clone turns up one base away. The CDR3 measures 16 amino acids from cysteine to phenylalanine. This entry keeps only the CDR3 DNA: 48 bases, framed from base 1. At the junction V is shortened by 0 bases and J by 7 bases; bases outside the gene matches: 6. The germline V gene yields SGHRS for CDR1 and YFSETQ for CDR2. This sample was included in a study of blood T cell repertoires in COVID-19 (dated by TCRdb to about 2020). About the investigation overall: Samples from collaborators originated in the United States, Italy and Spain and spanned both the acute and convalescent phases of COVID-19. The material from the prospective study consisted of cDNA or gDNA derived from T cells, B-cell-depleted T cells, or PBMCs. Subjects who had been exposed to COVID-19, were actively infected with it, or had recovered from it provided the deeply sampled blood TCRbeta repertoires that made up the dataset. The repertoires were made available in a free public database intended to serve as a resource for research on the immune response to SARS-CoV-2. Samples came from the ongoing ImmuneRACE study (first 160 participants) plus 1,254 subjects from 6 global collaborators. The sample metadata nearly always contained a de-identified subject ID, COVID-19 status, age in years and sex. Where HLA class I and class II types were available, the types were taken from metadata supplied by the sample provider, not from assay-based typing.

The paper's findings and limits, for the study overall: Clinical and demographic metadata were provided uncurated, with the amount varying by source and participant.

TCRbeta CDR3 regions were amplified from genomic DNA using the immunoSEQ Assay, a bias-controlled multiplex PCR. The study's processing was this. The number of nucleated cells in each sample was estimated from the amplification of reference gene primers within the assay. To quantify the absolute abundance of each unique TCRbeta CDR3 rearrangement, sequence reads were collapsed and filtered. Productive Simpson clonality was computed per sample as the square root of Simpson's diversity index over productive rearrangements. As stored in TCRdb, this immuneACCESS dataset retains in-frame rearrangements with V and J assigned. A fraction of the clones does not appear; measured against another copy, unresolved V genes explain less than half of the discrepancy, and the remainder lacks a known reason. From that table come the V and J calls and clone size; the DNA was used to work out D and trimming. The sample records 110,000 or so clones, about nine tenths of which are singletons. Roughly 8% of the sample is in the top ten clones.

Whole blood was collected in K2EDTA tubes by collaborating institutions according to the institutions' own protocols. For TCRbeta analysis, collaborators shipped samples as frozen whole blood, isolated PBMCs, or DNA extracted from either of those sample types. Material: peripheral blood. The clonotype originates from a human donor in a cohort sampled during active COVID-19. Recombination joined TRBV5-1 with TRBJ2-1; 11 bases in the junction line up with TRBD2. The nucleotide sequence is TGCGCCAGCAGCTTGGAGTCTAGCGGGAGGTGGAATGAGCAGTTCTTC. Translated, this gives CASSLESSGRWNEQFF.